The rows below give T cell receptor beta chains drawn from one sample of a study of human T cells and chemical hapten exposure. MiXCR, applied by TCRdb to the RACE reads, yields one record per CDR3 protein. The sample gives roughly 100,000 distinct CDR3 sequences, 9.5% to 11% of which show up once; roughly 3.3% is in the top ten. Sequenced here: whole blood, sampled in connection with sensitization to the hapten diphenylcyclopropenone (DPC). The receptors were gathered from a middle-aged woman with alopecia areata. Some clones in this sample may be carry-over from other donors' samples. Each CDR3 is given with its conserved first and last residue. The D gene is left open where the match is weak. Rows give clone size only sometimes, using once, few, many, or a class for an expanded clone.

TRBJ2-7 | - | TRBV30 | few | TGTGCCTGGAGTGTGATAAATCTCTCCTACGAGCAGTACTTC | CAWSVINLSYEQYF
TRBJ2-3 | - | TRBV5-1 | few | TGCGCCAGCAGCTCCTCCTCGGACAGCACAGATACGCAGTATTTT | CASSSSSDSTDTQYF
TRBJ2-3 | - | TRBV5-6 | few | TGTGCCAGCAGGGGTCGGACGAGCAGCACAGATACGCAGTATTTT | CASRGRTSSTDTQYF
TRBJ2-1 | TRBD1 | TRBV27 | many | TGTGCCAGCAGTTGGGACAGGGTCGATGAGCAGTTCTTC | CASSWDRVDEQFF
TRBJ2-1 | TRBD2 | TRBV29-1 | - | TGCAGCGTTGATAAGGCGGGGGGGATATCCTACAATGAGCAGTTCTTC | CSVDKAGGISYNEQFF
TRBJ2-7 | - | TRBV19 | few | TGTGCCAGTAGTATCACTGGCAGCTACGAGCAGTACTTC | CASSITGSYEQYF
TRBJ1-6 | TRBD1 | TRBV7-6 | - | TGTGCCAGCAGCTTAGAAAGGGGGCCGACTAATTCACCCCTCCACTTT | CASSLERGPTNSPLHF
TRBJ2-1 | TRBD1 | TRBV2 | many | TGTGCCAGCAGTGTAGACAGGGTTGATGAGCAGTTCTTC | CASSVDRVDEQFF
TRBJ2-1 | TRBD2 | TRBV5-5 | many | TGTGCCAGCAGCCTGACTAGCGGGAGTTACAATGAGCAGTTCTTC | CASSLTSGSYNEQFF
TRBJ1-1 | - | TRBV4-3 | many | TGCGCCAGCAGCCAAGAAGCGGCACAGGGGAACACTGAAGCTTTCTTT | CASSQEAAQGNTEAFF
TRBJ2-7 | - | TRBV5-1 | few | TGCGCCAGCAGCTTGGAGAGGGACCGCAGCGAGCAGTACTTC | CASSLERDRSEQYF
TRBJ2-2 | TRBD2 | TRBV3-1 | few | TGTGCCAGCAGTCCCCGGGGCGGGAGAGGTGGCACCGGGGAGTTGTTTTTT | CASSPRGGRGGTGELFF
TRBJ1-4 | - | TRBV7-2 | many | TGTGCCAGCAGCTCTCAGGGTCAAGAAAAACTGTTTTTT | CASSSQGQEKLFF
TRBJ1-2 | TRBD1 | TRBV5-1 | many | TGCGCCAGCAGCCGACAGGGCCCGGAGGATGGCTACACCTTC | CASSRQGPEDGYTF
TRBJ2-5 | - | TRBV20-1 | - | TGCAGTGCTAGAGATCCCCAGGGGTGGGAGACCCAGTACTTC | CSARDPQGWETQYF
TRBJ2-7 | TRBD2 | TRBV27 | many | TGTGCCAGCAGGGGCAGCGGGACCTACGAGCAGTACTTC | CASRGSGTYEQYF
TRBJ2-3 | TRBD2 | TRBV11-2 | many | TGTGCCAGCAGCTTAAAAGCGGGAGGGGGCACAGATACGCAGTATTTT | CASSLKAGGGTDTQYF
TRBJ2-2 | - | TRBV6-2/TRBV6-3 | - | TGTGCCAGCAGTTACTCGAGACATATAACCGGGGAGCTGTTTTTT | CASSYSRHITGELFF
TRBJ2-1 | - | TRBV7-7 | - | TGTGCCAGCAGCCTGGAGGGGGGGACCTCGAGTGAGCAGTTCTTC | CASSLEGGTSSEQFF
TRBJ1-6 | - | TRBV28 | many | TGTGCCAGCAGTCCGGACAGTTATAATTCACCCCTCCACTTT | CASSPDSYNSPLHF
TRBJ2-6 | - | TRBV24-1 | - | TGTGCCACCAGTGACCGACTGCCAGGAAGGGCCAACGTCCTGACTTTC | CATSDRLPGRANVLTF
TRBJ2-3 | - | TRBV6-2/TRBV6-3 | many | TGTGCCAGCAGTTACTTGACTAGAACAGATACGCAGTATTTT | CASSYLTRTDTQYF
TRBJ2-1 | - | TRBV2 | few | TGTGCCAGCGAGACCCAGGGACTCCAAATGTGGAATGAGCAGTTCTTC | CASETQGLQMWNEQFF
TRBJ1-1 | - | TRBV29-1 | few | TGCAGCGTTGAAAGGTCCGGGACTGAAGCTTTCTTT | CSVERSGTEAFF
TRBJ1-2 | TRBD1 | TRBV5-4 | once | TGTGCCAGCAGCACCCAAGACAGGGCTCGGGATGGCTACACCTTC | CASSTQDRARDGYTF
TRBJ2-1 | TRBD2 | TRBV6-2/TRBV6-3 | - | TGTGCCAGCAGTCCTCTAGCGGGAGGGCCCAATGAGCAGTTCTTC | CASSPLAGGPNEQFF
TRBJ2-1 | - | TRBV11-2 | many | TGTGCCAGCAGCTTCCGGGACTCCCTAAATGAGCAGTTCTTC | CASSFRDSLNEQFF
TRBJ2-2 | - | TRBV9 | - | TGTGCCAGCAGCGTAGTTAAGGGGGCGAACACCGGGGAGCTGTTTTTT | CASSVVKGANTGELFF